A single T cell receptor beta chain is shown here with its context. This sample was included in a study of blood T cell repertoires in COVID-19. Whole-study context: Italy, Spain and the United States were the sources of the convalescent and acute COVID-19 samples. T cells, B-cell-depleted T cells, or PBMCs supplied cDNA or gDNA.

The method was immunoSEQ multiplex PCR; TCRdb's version includes in-frame clones alone and lacks a portion of them. The sample holds under 500,000 clones, around 88% seen once. The CDR3 has 13 amino acids. V was trimmed by 11 bases and J by 2 bases, leaving 16 bases between them. Germline CDR1 is KGHSH and CDR2 is LQKENI. The source is a woman in her twenties or thirties with acute or convalescent COVID-19. The sample taken for sequencing was peripheral blood. This chain uses TRBV18 with TRBJ2-7; D perhaps matches TRBD2 (5 bases). The CDR3 is CAGTEGATYEQYF. CDR3 DNA sequence: TGTGCCGGCACAGAGGGAGCCACCTACGAGCAGTACTTC.